One and the same sample provided the 10 T cell receptor beta chains below, sequenced in a study of blood T cells in healthy people across ages. Primed by a sample-barcoded 5' primer and a J-beta primer mix, a second PCR proceeded for about 6 to 12 cycles. One entry per CDR3 protein results from TCRdb running MiXCR on the 5' RACE reads. This table holds over 1,500,000 distinct CDR3 sequences, about 39% found once. Sequenced sample: blood. Every receptor here comes from a human donor in good health.

This sequence joins TRBV6-1 and TRBJ1-2; D is unclear. V was cut by 2 bases and J by 4 bases, with 11 bases left in between. In germline, CDR1 is MNHNS, CDR2 SASEGT. The CDR3 loop spans 14 amino acids. In nucleotides, the CDR3 is TGTGCCAGCAGTGAATATAAGGAGCTCTATGGCTACACCTTC. This sequence encodes CASSEYKELYGYTF.

Notes on this clonotype: One junction end disagrees with the germline gene, perhaps due to a read error. This chain links TRBV20-1 with TRBJ1-2, with 9 bases aligning to TRBD1. CDR1 DFQATT and CDR2 SNEGSKA come from the germline V gene (reference sequence). The CDR3 is 13 residues long. The chain's CDR3 is CSARGDRDYGHTF. CDR3 bases: TGCAGTGCTAGAGGGGACAGGGACTATGGCCACACCTTC.

V and J are TRBV7-2 and TRBJ1-4; D is undetermined. CDR1 is SGHTA, CDR2 FQGNSA, per germline. The CDR3 covers 16 residues. Trimming stripped 4 bases from V and 5 bases from J, with 17 bases between. CDR3 nucleotides: TGTGCCAGCAGCTCCCCTACAGAGCTCTGGAATGAAAAACTGTTTTTT. Amino acid sequence: CASSSPTELWNEKLFF.

J is TRBJ2-7 and V is TRBV20-1, with 9 bases fitting TRBD2. V was pared by 0 bases and J by 9 bases, with 15 bases of the junction left unmatched. CDR3 length: 16 amino acids. The V gene's germline CDR1 is DFQATT and CDR2 SNEGSKA (reference sequence). The CDR3 DNA is TGCAGTGCTAGAGAACGGGTCCTAGCGGGGTCCTATGGGCAGTACTTC. Translating gives CSARERVLAGSYGQYF.

V is TRBV2 and J is TRBJ2-1, with D possibly TRBD2 on 6 matching bases. V was shortened by 8 bases and J by 4 bases, with 12 bases between the two germline ends. This CDR3 has 13 residues. CDR1 and CDR2 (germline): SNHLY, FYNNEI. The chain's CDR3 is CASGGLPYNEQFF. CDR3 nucleotides: TGTGCCAGCGGCGGACTACCTTACAATGAGCAGTTCTTC.

The V and J genes are TRBV7-2 and TRBJ2-1, with 13 bases that match TRBD2. The germline V gene encodes CDR1 SGHTA and CDR2 FQGNSA. The ends lost 1 base at V and 2 bases at J; junction bases unmatched: 2. This CDR3 contains 17 residues. In nucleotides, the CDR3 is TGTGCCAGCAGCTTAGGGGGACTAGCGGGGACCTACAATGAGCAGTTCTTC. It specifies CASSLGGLAGTYNEQFF.

The CDR3 region is CSARRSYNSPLHF. CDR3 DNA: TGCAGTGCTAGGCGGTCCTATAATTCACCCCTCCACTTT. The rearrangement links TRBV20-1 to TRBJ1-6; D is uncertain. The CDR3 runs 13 residues. The germline gives CDR1 DFQATT, CDR2 SNEGSKA (reference sequence). Trimming removed 3 bases from V and 1 base from J, with 4 bases in between.

J is TRBJ2-1 and V is TRBV6-1; TRBD2 aligns across 11 bases. After removal of 4 bases from V and 1 base from J, the junction contained 6 bases not matched to a gene. Germline V gene lookup returns CDR1 MNHNS and CDR2 SASEGT. The CDR3 is made up of 17 amino acids. The CDR3: CASSALAGGSSYNEQFF. For the CDR3, the DNA is TGTGCCAGCAGTGCCCTAGCGGGGGGCTCATCCTACAATGAGCAGTTCTTC.

The rearrangement joins TRBV28 to TRBJ2-7, with 7 bases aligning to TRBD2. The tail of the sequence fits TRBJ2-5 better, so the J call may be wrong. Germline lookup yields CDR1 MDHEN and CDR2 SYDVKM. The CDR3 totals 12 residues. CDR3 sequence: CAVARGGETQYF. The CDR3 DNA reads TGTGCCGTCGCTAGGGGAGGGGAGACCCAGTACTTC.

This clonotype was counted a single time. The V call is TRBV9, the J call TRBJ2-1; perhaps TRBD1 as D (5 bases). Germline values: CDR1 SGDLS, CDR2 YYNGEE. This CDR3 has 13 amino acids. V was cut by 6 bases and J by 7 bases, with 14 bases left in between. DNA of the CDR3: TGTGCCAGCAACCACGGTGGGGCGAATGAGCAGTTCTTC. Encoded protein: CASNHGGANEQFF.